The rows below give T cell receptor beta chains drawn from one sample of a study of T cells after yellow fever vaccination. TCRdb recomputed calls from the 5' RACE reads with MiXCR, one row per CDR3 protein. Of about 260,000 distinct CDR3 sequences in the sample, approximately 12% are singletons; the top ten hold roughly 0.5%. This specimen consisted of CD4+ T cells sorted from PBMCs, obtained 45 days after the yellow fever booster vaccination. The receptors derive from a man aged 30 to 39 who received the YFV17D yellow fever vaccine. CDR3s include the opening cysteine and the closing phenylalanine or tryptophan. Fields, in order: V gene, CDR3 protein.

TRBV6-5	CASRADRDVYEQFF
TRBV5-1	CASSLVQGFNEQFF
TRBV11-2	CASSSIPGWTRSYNEQFF
TRBV9	CASSVGGRTLYNEQFF
TRBV7-2	CASSATTGPGNTIYF
TRBV6-2/TRBV6-3	CASNFGREGEQYF
TRBV7-2	CASSLLLARYEQFF
TRBV9	CASGRGGMTSTDTQYF
TRBV5-1	CASSNGLAGGPDTQYF
TRBV29-1	CSVPHPSTETQYF
TRBV18	CASSPSGDHSEQYF
TRBV12-3/TRBV12-4	CASSFFQGGGDEQYF
TRBV29-1	CSVWGGVNQPQHF
TRBV5-6	CASSPTGLAKNIQYF
TRBV7-9	CASSLVAGTWNTQYF
TRBV12-3/TRBV12-4	CASSRPSYEQYF
TRBV9	CASSADSGTYNEQFF
TRBV12-3/TRBV12-4	CASSSRTSGSRDEQFF
TRBV7-9	CASSPQAYGYTF
TRBV20-1	CSAILAGRGYNEQFF
TRBV20-1	CSARELGTSYGGEQFF
TRBV6-1	CASSKLDSVNTEAFF
TRBV19	CASKVSGVETQYF
TRBV7-9	CASSPQFF
TRBV4-3	CASSHGTGGHGYTF
TRBV4-3	CASSQEFGRSNTGELFF
TRBV20-1	CSASKETQYF
TRBV7-2	CASSKTSGRTDTQYF
TRBV27	CASSLSQGFPQYF
TRBV30	CAWSEGTHSGNTIYF
TRBV18	CASSSTEGGVTSIPGELFF
TRBV7-2	CASRLEGRRGLGGYTF
TRBV20-1	CSASHLREYEQYF
TRBV20-1	CSAHSAGTAGNTIYF
TRBV7-8	CATTQTVQYTDTQYF
TRBV7-9	CASSLAGTGVGETQYF